Presented here are 10 T cell receptor beta chains from one specimen sequenced in a study of blood T cell repertoires in COVID-19. Sequenced by immunoSEQ multiplex PCR; TCRdb stores in-frame clones only, minus some. The profile shows some 16,000 clones, roughly 89% of them singletons. The sample taken for sequencing was peripheral blood. The origin of the receptors is a human donor in a cohort sampled during active COVID-19.

This chain links TRBV28 with TRBJ1-1; possibly TRBD1 for D (6 bases). Germline V CDR1 and CDR2: MDHEN, SYDVKM. There are 16 residues in the CDR3. Deletions cut 3 bases from V and 0 bases from J, with 14 bases between. DNA of the CDR3: TGTGCCAGCAGTTTGATGGAAAACAGGGTGAACACTGAAGCTTTCTTT. It specifies CASSLMENRVNTEAFF.

The CDR3 region is CASSPLASNTGELFF. The CDR3 bases are TGTGCCAGCAGCCCCTTGGCCTCAAACACCGGGGAGCTGTTTTTT. The V gene is TRBV3-1 (or the pseudogene TRBV3-2), the J gene TRBJ2-2; D call uncertain. Germline lookup yields CDR1 LGHDT and CDR2 YNNKEL (reference sequence). The CDR3 is 15 amino acids. Trimming removed 4 bases from V and 2 bases from J, with 11 bases in between.

The chain employs TRBV30 and TRBJ1-4, with D maybe TRBD1 (5 bases). The CDR3 contains 13 residues. CDR1 is GTSNPN, CDR2 SVGIG, per germline (reference sequence). The germline V and J ends were trimmed by 4 bases and 2 bases, with 8 bases remaining between them. CDR3 amino acids: CAWTGGTNEKLFF. CDR3 in DNA: TGTGCCTGGACGGGGGGTACTAATGAAAAACTGTTTTTT. Complete variable domain (other parts from reference TRBV30 and TRBJ1-4): SQTIHQWPATLVQPVGSPLSLECTVEGTSNPNLYWYRQAAGRGLQLLFYSVGIGQISSEVPQNLSASRPQDRQFILSSKKLLLSDSGFYLCAWTGGTNEKLFFGSGTQLSVL.

This chain joins TRBV19 and TRBJ1-5; possible D gene TRBD1, 5 bases. CDR3 length: 15 residues. Between the trimmed V and J ends, which lost 7 bases and 5 bases, there was a span of 18 bases. Germline values: CDR1 LNHDA, CDR2 SQIVND (reference sequence). The CDR3 nucleotides are TGTGCCAGTACTACCTTGGGACCGGGGGATCAGCCCCAGCATTTT. Amino acids: CASTTLGPGDQPQHF.

The CDR3 coding sequence is TGTGCCAGCAGCCAACTAGACAGAACTGAAGCTTTCTTT. Its protein is CASSQLDRTEAFF. The rearrangement uses TRBV3-1 (or the pseudogene TRBV3-2) and TRBJ1-1; weak D call: TRBD1 (5 bases). This CDR3 region has 13 residues. V lost 2 bases to trimming and J lost 5 bases, with 9 bases between them. Germline CDR1 reads LGHDT; CDR2 reads YNNKEL (reference sequence).

J is TRBJ1-5 and V is TRBV5-1; the D is unclear. The CDR3 covers 15 residues. Germline lookup yields CDR1 SGHRS and CDR2 YFSETQ. Trimming left V 0 bases short and J 5 bases short, with 12 bases between. The CDR3, as DNA: TGCGCCAGCAGCTTGGACAGTTTAGCGGATCAGCCCCAGCATTTT. Protein product: CASSLDSLADQPQHF.

This chain uses TRBV5-1 with TRBJ2-1, with a weak D call TRBD1 (6 bases). The length of the CDR3 is 15 residues. Germline V gene data show CDR1 as SGHRS and CDR2 as YFSETQ. V lost 0 bases and J 1 base, leaving 8 bases between the germline ends. The CDR3 here is CASSLDRASYNEQFF. The CDR3 bases are TGCGCCAGCAGCTTGGACAGGGCTTCCTACAATGAGCAGTTCTTC.

The rearrangement joins TRBV30 to TRBJ1-4, with 12 bases that match TRBD1. Germline V CDR1 and CDR2: GTSNPN, SVGIG (reference sequence). The length of the CDR3 is 15 residues. Germline trimming cut 5 bases from V and 8 bases from J; bases unmatched to any gene: 9. The CDR3 sequence is CAWGWDRGLEEKLFF. The CDR3 nucleotides read TGTGCCTGGGGATGGGACAGGGGGCTAGAGGAAAAACTGTTTTTT.

By its share, this clone is medium-sized. V usage is TRBV28 and J usage is TRBJ1-4; 7 nucleotides align to TRBD1. Trimming cost V 3 bases and J 2 bases; bases outside gene matches: 3. In germline, CDR1 is MDHEN, CDR2 SYDVKM. The CDR3 consists of 15 residues. CDR3 coding DNA: TGTGCCAGCAGTTTCGCGACAGGGACTAATGAAAAACTGTTTTTT. Its protein product is CASSFATGTNEKLFF.

This chain uses TRBV7-9 with TRBJ1-3; 7 nucleotides line up with TRBD1. CDR1 and CDR2 from the germline V gene are SEHNR and FQNEAQ (reference sequence). The CDR3 spans 14 residues. Unmatched junction bases numbered 1, after V lost 1 base and J lost 4 bases. The CDR3 DNA reads TGTGCCAGCAGCTTAGAGGACAGGGGAAACACCATATATTTT. Protein product: CASSLEDRGNTIYF.